This paragraph reports one TCR beta chain. Its antigen remains unknown. This sample stems from a study of shared clonotypes between healthy human individuals. Study-level points and caveats: There were few donors, and this limited the genetic and exposure-history diversity represented.

Assay: immunoSEQ multiplex PCR; the TCRdb copy retains only in-frame clones and omits some. The sample lists 850,000 to 1,100,000 clones, around 77% occurring once. There are 17 residues in the CDR3. V was pared by 7 bases and J by 2 bases, with 11 bases of the junction left unmatched. CDR1 is MDHEN, CDR2 SYDVKM, per germline. This sequence was found in a man aged 18-30 years in good health. Some clones in this sample may be carry-over from other donors' samples. The genes are TRBV28 and TRBJ2-5; 12 nucleotides line up with TRBD2. Sample: memory CD4+ T cells from PBMCs. Subset in this sample: CD45RA-negative fraction. CDR3 sequence (DNA): TGTGCCAGCACCATCGGTGGGCTAGCGGGAGGGCAAGAGACCCAGTACTTC. This sequence encodes CASTIGGLAGGQETQYF. The entire variable domain, with the rest obtained from reference TRBV28 and TRBJ2-5, is as follows: DVKVTQSSRYLVKRTGEKVFLECVQDMDHENMFWYRQDPGLGLRLIYFSYDVKMKEKGDIPEGYSVSREKKERFSLILESASTNQTSMYLCASTIGGLAGGQETQYFGPGTRLLVL.